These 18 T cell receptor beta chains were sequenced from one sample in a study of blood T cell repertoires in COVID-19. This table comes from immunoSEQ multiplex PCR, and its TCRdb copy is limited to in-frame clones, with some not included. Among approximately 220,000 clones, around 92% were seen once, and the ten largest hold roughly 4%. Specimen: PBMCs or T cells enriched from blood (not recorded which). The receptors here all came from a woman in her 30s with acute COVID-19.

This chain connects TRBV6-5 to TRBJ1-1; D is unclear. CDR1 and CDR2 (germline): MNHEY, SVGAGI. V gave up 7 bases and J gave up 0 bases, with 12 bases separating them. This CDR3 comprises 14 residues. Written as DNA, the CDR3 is TGTGCCAGCAAGTTGACACGAATGAACACTGAAGCTTTCTTT. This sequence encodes CASKLTRMNTEAFF.

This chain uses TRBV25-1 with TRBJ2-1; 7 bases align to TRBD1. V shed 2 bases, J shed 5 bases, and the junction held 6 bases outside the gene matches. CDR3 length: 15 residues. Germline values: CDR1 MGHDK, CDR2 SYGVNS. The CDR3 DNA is TGTGCCAGCAGTGAACAGAGGGGGCTCAACAATGAGCAGTTCTTC. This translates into CASSEQRGLNNEQFF.

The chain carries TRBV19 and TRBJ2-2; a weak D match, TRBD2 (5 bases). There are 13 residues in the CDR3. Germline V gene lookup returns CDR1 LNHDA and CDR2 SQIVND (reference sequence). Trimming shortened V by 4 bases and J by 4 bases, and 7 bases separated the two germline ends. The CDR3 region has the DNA TGTGCCAGTAGTACTGGGAGCACCGGGGAGCTGTTTTTT. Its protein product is CASSTGSTGELFF.

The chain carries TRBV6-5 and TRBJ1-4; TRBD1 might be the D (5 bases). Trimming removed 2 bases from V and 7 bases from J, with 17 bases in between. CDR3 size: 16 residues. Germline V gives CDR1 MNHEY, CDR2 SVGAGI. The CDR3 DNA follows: TGTGCCAGCAGTTACGGAACAAGGGCAGGGATTGAAAAACTGTTTTTT. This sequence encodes CASSYGTRAGIEKLFF.

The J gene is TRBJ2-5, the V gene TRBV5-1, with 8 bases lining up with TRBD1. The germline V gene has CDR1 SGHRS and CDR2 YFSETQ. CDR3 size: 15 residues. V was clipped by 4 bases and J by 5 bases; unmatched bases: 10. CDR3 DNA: TGCGCCAGCAGCGTACAGGGGGGCCTCCAGGAGACCCAGTACTTC. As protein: CASSVQGGLQETQYF.

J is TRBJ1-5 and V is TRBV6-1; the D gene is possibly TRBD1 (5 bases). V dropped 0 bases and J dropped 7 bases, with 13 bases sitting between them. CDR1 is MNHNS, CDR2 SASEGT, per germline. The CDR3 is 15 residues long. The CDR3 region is CASSEARGVRQPQHF. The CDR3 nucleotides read TGTGCCAGCAGTGAAGCGCGGGGGGTAAGGCAGCCCCAGCATTTT.

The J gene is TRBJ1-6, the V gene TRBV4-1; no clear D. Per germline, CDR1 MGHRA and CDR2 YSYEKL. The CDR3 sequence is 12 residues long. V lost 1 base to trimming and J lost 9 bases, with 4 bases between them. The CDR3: CASSQGISPLHF. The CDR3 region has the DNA TGCGCCAGCAGCCAAGGTATTTCACCCCTCCACTTT.

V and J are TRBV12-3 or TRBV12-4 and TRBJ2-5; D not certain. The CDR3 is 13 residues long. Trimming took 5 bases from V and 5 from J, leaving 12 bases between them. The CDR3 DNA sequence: TGTGCCAGCAGTGGAAGCACCGGGGAGACCCAGTACTTC. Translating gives CASSGSTGETQYF.

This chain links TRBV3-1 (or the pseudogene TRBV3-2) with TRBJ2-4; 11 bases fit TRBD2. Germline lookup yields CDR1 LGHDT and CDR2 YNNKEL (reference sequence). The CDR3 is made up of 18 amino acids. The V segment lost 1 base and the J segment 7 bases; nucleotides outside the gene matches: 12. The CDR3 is CASSQGLAGGPGGNIQYF. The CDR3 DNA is TGTGCCAGCAGCCAAGGTTTAGCGGGGGGGCCCGGCGGGAACATTCAGTACTTC.

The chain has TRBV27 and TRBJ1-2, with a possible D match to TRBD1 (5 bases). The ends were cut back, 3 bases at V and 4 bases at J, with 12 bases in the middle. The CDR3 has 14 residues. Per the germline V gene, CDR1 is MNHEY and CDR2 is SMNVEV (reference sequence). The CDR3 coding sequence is TGTGCCAGCAGTTTGAGCCAGGGCGCCTATGGCTACACCTTC. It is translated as CASSLSQGAYGYTF.

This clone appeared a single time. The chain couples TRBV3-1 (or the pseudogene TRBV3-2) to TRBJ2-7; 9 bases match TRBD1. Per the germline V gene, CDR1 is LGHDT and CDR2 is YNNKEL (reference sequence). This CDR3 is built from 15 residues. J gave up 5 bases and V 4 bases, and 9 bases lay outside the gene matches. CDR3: CASSLSGTGKHEQYF. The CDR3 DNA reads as TGTGCCAGCAGCCTCTCCGGGACAGGGAAACACGAGCAGTACTTC.

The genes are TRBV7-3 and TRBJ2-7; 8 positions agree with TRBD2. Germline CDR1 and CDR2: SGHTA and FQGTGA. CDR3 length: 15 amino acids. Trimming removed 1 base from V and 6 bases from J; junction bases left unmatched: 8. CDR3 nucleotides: TGTGCCAGCAGCTTAATGGCGGGGGGCCGCGGCGAGCAGTACTTC. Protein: CASSLMAGGRGEQYF.

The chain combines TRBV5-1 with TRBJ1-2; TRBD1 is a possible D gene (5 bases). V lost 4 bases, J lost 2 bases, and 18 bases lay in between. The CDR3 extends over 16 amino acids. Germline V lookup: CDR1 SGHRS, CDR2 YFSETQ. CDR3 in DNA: TGCGCCAGCAGCGGAACCGGGCCAAGGGGCAACTATGGCTACACCTTC. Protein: CASSGTGPRGNYGYTF. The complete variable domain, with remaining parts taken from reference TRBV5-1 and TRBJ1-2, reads KAGVTQTPRYLIKTRGQQVTLSCSPISGHRSVSWYQQTPGQGLQFLFEYFSETQRNKGNFPGRFSGRQFSNSRSEMNVSTLELGDSALYLCASSGTGPRGNYGYTFGSGTRLTVV.

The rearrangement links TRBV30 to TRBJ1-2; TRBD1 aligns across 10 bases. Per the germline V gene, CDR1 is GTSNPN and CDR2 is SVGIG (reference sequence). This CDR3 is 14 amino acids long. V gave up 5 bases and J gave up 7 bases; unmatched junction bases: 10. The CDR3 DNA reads TGTGCCTGGTCCGGGACAGGGGTATTGGGTGGCTACACCTTC. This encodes CAWSGTGVLGGYTF.

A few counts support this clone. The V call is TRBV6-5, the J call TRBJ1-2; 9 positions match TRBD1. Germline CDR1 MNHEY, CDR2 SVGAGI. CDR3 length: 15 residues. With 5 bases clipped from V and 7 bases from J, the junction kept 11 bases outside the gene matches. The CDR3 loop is CASSNPQGAGIGYTF. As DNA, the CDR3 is TGTGCCAGCAGTAACCCACAGGGGGCCGGCATTGGCTACACCTTC.

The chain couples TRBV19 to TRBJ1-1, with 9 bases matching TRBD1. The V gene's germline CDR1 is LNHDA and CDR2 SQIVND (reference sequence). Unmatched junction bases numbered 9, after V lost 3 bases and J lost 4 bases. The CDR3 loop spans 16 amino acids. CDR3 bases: TGTGCCAGTAGTATTACCGGGACAGGGCTGGGCACTGAAGCTTTCTTT. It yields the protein CASSITGTGLGTEAFF.

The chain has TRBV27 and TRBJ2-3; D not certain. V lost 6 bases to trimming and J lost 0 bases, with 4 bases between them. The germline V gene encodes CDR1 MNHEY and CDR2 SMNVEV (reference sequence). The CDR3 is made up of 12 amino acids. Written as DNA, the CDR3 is TGTGCCAGCAGCATTAGCACAGATACGCAGTATTTT. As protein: CASSISTDTQYF.

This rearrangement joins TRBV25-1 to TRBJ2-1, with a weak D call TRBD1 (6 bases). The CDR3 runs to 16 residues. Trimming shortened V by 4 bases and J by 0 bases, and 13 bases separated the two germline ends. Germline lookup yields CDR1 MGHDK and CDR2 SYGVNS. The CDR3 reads CASSVRDRSSYNEQFF. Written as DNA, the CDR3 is TGTGCCAGCAGTGTCCGCGACAGGTCCTCCTACAATGAGCAGTTCTTC.